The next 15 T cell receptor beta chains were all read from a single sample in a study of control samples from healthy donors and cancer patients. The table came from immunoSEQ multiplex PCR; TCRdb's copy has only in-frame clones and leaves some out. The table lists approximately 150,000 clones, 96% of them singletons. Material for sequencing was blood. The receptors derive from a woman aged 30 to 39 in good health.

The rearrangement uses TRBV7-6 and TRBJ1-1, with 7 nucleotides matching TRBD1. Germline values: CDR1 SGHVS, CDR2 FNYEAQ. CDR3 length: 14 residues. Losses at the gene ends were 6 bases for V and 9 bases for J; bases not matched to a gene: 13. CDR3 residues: CASRARDWTGKAFF. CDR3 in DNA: TGTGCCAGCAGGGCGCGGGATTGGACAGGTAAAGCTTTCTTT.

CDR3 DNA: TGTGCCAGCAGCTTGAGGACGGAGGGCTACACCTTC. It yields the protein CASSLRTEGYTF. The V call is TRBV11-2, the J call TRBJ1-2; no reliable D call. CDR3 length equals 12 residues. Trimming stripped 3 bases from V and 8 bases from J, with 10 bases between. Germline V CDR1 and CDR2: SGHAT, FQNNGV.

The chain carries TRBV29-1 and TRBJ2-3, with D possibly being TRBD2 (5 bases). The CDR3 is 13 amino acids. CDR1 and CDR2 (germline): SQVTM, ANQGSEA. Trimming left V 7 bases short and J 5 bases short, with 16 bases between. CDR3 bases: TGCAGCGCCGCTCAACTAGTAGGAGATACGCAGTATTTT. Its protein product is CSAAQLVGDTQYF.

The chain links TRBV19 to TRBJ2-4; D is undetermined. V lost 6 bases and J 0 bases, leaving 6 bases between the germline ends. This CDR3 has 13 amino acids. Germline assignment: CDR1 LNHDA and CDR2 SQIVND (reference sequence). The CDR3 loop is CASRKLAKNIQYF. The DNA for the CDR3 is TGTGCCAGTAGGAAGCTAGCCAAAAACATTCAGTACTTC.

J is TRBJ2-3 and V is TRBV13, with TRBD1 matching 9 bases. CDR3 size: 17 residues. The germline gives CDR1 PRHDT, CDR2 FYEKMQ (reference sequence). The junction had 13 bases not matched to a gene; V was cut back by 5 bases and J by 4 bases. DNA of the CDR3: TGTGCCAGCAGCCCCTGGGGACAGGGTTGGAGGGCAGATACGCAGTATTTT. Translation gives CASSPWGQGWRADTQYF.

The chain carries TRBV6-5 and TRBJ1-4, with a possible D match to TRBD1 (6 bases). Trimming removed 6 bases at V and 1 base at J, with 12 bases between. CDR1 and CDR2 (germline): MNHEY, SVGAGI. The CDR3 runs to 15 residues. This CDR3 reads CASRGATGTNEKLFF. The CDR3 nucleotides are TGTGCCAGCAGAGGTGCGACAGGAACTAATGAAAAACTGTTTTTT.

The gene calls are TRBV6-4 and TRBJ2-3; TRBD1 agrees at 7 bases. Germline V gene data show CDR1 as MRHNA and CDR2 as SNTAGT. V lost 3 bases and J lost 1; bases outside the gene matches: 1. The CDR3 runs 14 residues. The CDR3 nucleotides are TGTGCCAGCAGTGAAGGGGGCGGCACAGATACGCAGTATTTT. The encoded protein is CASSEGGGTDTQYF.

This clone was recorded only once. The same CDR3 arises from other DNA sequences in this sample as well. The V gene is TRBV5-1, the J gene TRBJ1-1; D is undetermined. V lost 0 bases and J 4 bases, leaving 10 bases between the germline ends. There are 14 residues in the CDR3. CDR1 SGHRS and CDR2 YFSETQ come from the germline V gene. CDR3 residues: CASSLAGGVTEAFF. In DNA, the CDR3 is TGCGCCAGCAGCTTGGCCGGTGGGGTCACTGAAGCTTTCTTT.

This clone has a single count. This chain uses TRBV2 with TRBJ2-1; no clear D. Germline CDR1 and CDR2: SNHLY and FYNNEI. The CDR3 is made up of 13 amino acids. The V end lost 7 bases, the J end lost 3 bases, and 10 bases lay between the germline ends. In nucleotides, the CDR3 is TGTGCCAGCACAAAGGGAAACTACAATGAGCAGTTCTTC. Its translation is CASTKGNYNEQFF.

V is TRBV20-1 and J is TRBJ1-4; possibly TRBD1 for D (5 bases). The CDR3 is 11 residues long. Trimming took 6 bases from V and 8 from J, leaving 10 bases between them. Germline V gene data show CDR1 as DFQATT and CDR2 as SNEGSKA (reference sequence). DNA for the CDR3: TGCAGTGCACTTCAGGGAGAAAAACTGTTTTTT. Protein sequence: CSALQGEKLFF.

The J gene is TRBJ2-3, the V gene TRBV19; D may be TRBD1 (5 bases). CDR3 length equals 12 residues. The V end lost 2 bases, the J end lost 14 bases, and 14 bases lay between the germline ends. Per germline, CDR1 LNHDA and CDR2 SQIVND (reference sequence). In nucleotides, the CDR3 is TGTGCCAGTAGTATATGGCAGGGAATGCCGTATTTT. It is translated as CASSIWQGMPYF.

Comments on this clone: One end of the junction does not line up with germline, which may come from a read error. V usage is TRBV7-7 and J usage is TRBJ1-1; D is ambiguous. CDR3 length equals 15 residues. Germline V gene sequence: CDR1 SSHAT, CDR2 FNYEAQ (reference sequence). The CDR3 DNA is TGTGCTAGCAGCCCCCCGGAAGGCCTGAACACTGAAGCTTTCTTT. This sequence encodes CASSPPEGLNTEAFF.

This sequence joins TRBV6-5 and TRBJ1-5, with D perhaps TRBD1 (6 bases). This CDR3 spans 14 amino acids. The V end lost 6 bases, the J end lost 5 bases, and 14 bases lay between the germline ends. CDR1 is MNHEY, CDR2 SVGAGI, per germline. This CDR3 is CASREGGSHQPQHF. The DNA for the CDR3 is TGTGCCAGCAGAGAGGGGGGTTCCCATCAGCCCCAGCATTTT.

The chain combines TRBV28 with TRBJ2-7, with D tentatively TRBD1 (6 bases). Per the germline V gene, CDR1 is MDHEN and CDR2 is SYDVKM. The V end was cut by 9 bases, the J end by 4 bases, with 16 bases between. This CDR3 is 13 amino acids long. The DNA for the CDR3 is TGTGCCAGTAGGGTGGGGGCAAGGTACGAGCAGTACTTC. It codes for CASRVGARYEQYF.

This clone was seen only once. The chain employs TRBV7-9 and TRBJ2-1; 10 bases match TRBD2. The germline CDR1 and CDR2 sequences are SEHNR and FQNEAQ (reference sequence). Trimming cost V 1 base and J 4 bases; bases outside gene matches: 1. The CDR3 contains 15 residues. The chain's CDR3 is CASSLGTSGYNEQFF. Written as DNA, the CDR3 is TGTGCCAGCAGCTTAGGGACTAGCGGATACAATGAGCAGTTCTTC.